The 4 T cell receptor beta chains in this list originate from one sample, sequenced in a study of T cell repertoires in aging, cancer and after chemotherapy. Amplification of TCR beta used genomic DNA extracted from peripheral blood. TRB rearrangements spanning V, D and J were amplified using mixed TRB-A/B primers. TCRdb reprocessed the multiplex PCR reads via MiXCR and lists one record per CDR3 protein. The sample yields some 15,000 distinct CDR3 sequences, about 46% seen once. Material for sequencing was blood. Receptors were obtained from a human donor in good health.

Judged by abundance, this clonotype is medium-sized. This sequence joins TRBV29-1 and TRBJ2-3; no reliable D call. V dropped 6 bases and J dropped 0 bases, with 16 bases sitting between them. CDR3 size: 15 residues. Looked up from germline, CDR1 is SQVTM and CDR2 is ANQGSEA. The CDR3 loop is CSVLIGQVSTDTQYF. CDR3 coding DNA: TGCAGCGTCCTAATCGGGCAGGTTAGCACAGATACGCAGTATTTT.

V and J are TRBV19 and TRBJ2-2; 10 bases map to TRBD1. Unmatched junction bases numbered 3, after V lost 7 bases and J lost 1 base. Germline V gene sequence: CDR1 LNHDA, CDR2 SQIVND (reference sequence). The CDR3 is made up of 15 amino acids. This CDR3 reads CASTWTGGNTGELFF. In nucleotides, the CDR3 is TGTGCCAGTACCTGGACAGGGGGGAACACCGGGGAGCTGTTTTTT.

This clonotype is medium-sized within its sample. This chain connects TRBV6-1 to TRBJ2-7; 8 bases are a match to TRBD2. V shed 6 bases and J 0 bases; nucleotides not matched to a gene: 7. The CDR3 is made up of 15 amino acids. Germline CDR1 MNHNS, CDR2 SASEGT. The CDR3 reads CASSPGLADSYEQYF. The CDR3 nucleotides read TGTGCCAGCAGCCCCGGACTAGCAGACTCCTACGAGCAGTACTTC.

This clonotype counts as medium-sized (0.01 to 0.1%). The V call is TRBV19, the J call TRBJ2-2; 7 bases agree with TRBD2. CDR1 is LNHDA, CDR2 SQIVND, per germline (reference sequence). The CDR3 is 14 residues long. Trimming cost V 3 bases and J 7 bases; bases outside gene matches: 5. The CDR3 coding sequence is TGTGCCAGTAGTATGGGAGGGCGTAGCGGGGAGCTGTTTTTT. Amino acid sequence: CASSMGGRSGELFF. The whole variable domain, filled in from reference TRBV19 and TRBJ2-2, reads DGGITQSPKYLFRKEGQNVTLSCEQNLNHDAMYWYRQDPGQGLRLIYYSQIVNDFQKGDIAEGYSVSREKKESFPLTVTSAQKNPTAFYLCASSMGGRSGELFFGEGSRLTVL.